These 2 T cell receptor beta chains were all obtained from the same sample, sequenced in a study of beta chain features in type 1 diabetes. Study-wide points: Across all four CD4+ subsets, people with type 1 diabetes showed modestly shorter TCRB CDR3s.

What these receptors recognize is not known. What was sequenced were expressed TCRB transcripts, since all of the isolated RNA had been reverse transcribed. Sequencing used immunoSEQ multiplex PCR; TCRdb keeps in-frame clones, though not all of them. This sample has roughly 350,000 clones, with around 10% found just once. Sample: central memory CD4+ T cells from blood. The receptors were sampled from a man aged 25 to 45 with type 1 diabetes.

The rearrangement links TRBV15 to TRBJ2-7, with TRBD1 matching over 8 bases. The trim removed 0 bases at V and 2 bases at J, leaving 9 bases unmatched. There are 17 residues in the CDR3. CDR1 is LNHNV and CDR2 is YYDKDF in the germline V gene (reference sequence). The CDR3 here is CATSRDRGTGTPYEQYF. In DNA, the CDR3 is TGTGCCACCAGCAGAGATCGGGGGACAGGAACCCCCTACGAGCAGTACTTC.

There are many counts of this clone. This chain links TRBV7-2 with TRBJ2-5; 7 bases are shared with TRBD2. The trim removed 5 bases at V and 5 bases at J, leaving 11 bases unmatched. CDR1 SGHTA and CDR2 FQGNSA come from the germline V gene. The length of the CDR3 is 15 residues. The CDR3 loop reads CASSLSAGREETQYF. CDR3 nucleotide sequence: TGTGCCAGCAGCCTCTCCGCGGGGAGGGAGGAGACCCAGTACTTC.